Each of the 25 T cell receptor beta chains below was sequenced from the same sample in a study of beta chain features in type 1 diabetes. As every portion of the isolated RNA was reverse transcribed, the sequencing read expressed TCRB transcripts. Using immunoSEQ multiplex PCR, the repertoire was profiled, and TCRdb retains in-frame clones only, with some absent. The sample lists 620,000 or so clones; roughly a sixth were seen once. Sample: naive CD4+ T cells from blood. The receptors originated from a young man in good health.

This clone was counted a few times. This sequence joins TRBV11-3 and TRBJ2-2, with D uncertain. The CDR3 has 15 residues. Germline V gives CDR1 SGHNT, CDR2 YENEEA. V was pared by 5 bases and J by 4 bases, with 14 bases between. CDR3 nucleotide sequence: TGTGCCAGCAGCCCGACACCCTCGGGCACCGGGGAGCTGTTTTTT. This gives the protein CASSPTPSGTGELFF.

The chain recombines TRBV9 with TRBJ2-7; TRBD2 matches 13 bases. CDR1 SGDLS and CDR2 YYNGEE come from the germline V gene. The ends lost 2 bases at V and 2 bases at J; junction bases unmatched: 1. The CDR3 consists of 15 residues. The CDR3 is CASSVGTSGAYEQYF. The CDR3 region has the DNA TGTGCCAGCAGCGTTGGGACTAGCGGGGCCTACGAGCAGTACTTC.

The sample holds a few counts of this clone. The chain links TRBV28 to TRBJ2-5; maybe TRBD2 (6 bases). The CDR3 spans 14 residues. CDR1 is MDHEN and CDR2 is SYDVKM in the germline V gene. V was cut by 3 bases and J by 0 bases, with 8 bases left in between. In DNA form, the CDR3 reads TGTGCCAGCAGTTTTGGGGGGAACCAAGAGACCCAGTACTTC. This gives the protein CASSFGGNQETQYF.

In this sample, this clone turned up a few times. A junction boundary mismatches the germline segment, possibly from a read error. The chain links TRBV28 to TRBJ2-7; 9 nucleotides agree with TRBD1. This CDR3 is built from 12 residues. The V gene's germline CDR1 is MDHEN and CDR2 SYDVKM. CDR3 DNA sequence: TGTGCCAGCAGTCCGAACCGGGACAGGGTTATCTTC. It is translated as CASSPNRDRVIF.

The rearrangement joins TRBV5-4 to TRBJ2-1; the D is unclear. V dropped 0 bases and J dropped 5 bases, with 9 bases sitting between them. Germline V CDR1 and CDR2: SGHNT, YYREEE (reference sequence). The CDR3 contains 14 residues. CDR3 amino acids: CASSLARGDNEQFF. DNA for the CDR3: TGTGCCAGCAGCTTGGCACGCGGCGACAATGAGCAGTTCTTC.

The rearrangement links TRBV12-2 to TRBJ2-3. TRBV12-2 is listed as a pseudogene. CDR3 size: 16 residues. As DNA, the CDR3 is TGTGCAAGTCGCTTAGCGCACGGTGTAGGGACAGATACGCAGTATTTT. Amino acid sequence: CASRLAHGVGTDTQYF.

This clone has more than one count but fewer than ten. The rearrangement uses TRBV7-2 and TRBJ2-3; D gene unclear. Germline assignment: CDR1 SGHTA and CDR2 FQGNSA. CDR3 length equals 12 residues. Trimming cost V 5 bases and J 2 bases, with 5 bases left between them. The CDR3 nucleotides are TGTGCCAGCAGCCCGACCACAGATACGCAGTATTTT. Amino acid sequence: CASSPTTDTQYF.

A few counts support this clone. At one end the junction does not follow the germline gene, possibly because of a read error. The chain carries TRBV7-9 and TRBJ2-7, with D possibly being TRBD1 or TRBD2 (5 bases each). Germline assignment: CDR1 SEHNR and CDR2 FQNEAQ (reference sequence). The CDR3 is made up of 11 amino acids. The CDR3 here is CASSYGTGMDF. CDR3 in DNA: TGTGCCAGCAGCTACGGGACGGGGATGGACTTC.

There are a few counts of this clone. The chain employs TRBV7-2 and TRBJ1-1; D remains ambiguous. This CDR3 has 13 amino acids. Between the trimmed V and J ends, which lost 5 bases and 0 bases, there was a span of 7 bases. Germline V CDR1 and CDR2: SGHTA, FQGNSA. CDR3 in amino acids: CASSPILNTEAFF. The CDR3, as DNA: TGTGCCAGCAGCCCCATATTGAACACTGAAGCTTTCTTT.

J is TRBJ2-7 and V is TRBV11-2; D is unclear. The CDR3 totals 14 residues. CDR1 SGHAT and CDR2 FQNNGV come from the germline V gene. V lost 1 base and J 6 bases, leaving 13 bases between the germline ends. The CDR3 spells CASSLVSRPREQYF. In DNA, the CDR3 is TGTGCCAGCAGCTTAGTGTCGAGGCCCCGCGAGCAGTACTTC.

The rearrangement uses TRBV15 and TRBJ1-2, with D unresolved. The CDR3 is made up of 13 amino acids. Trimming stripped 5 bases from V and 4 bases from J, with 11 bases between. Per the germline V gene, CDR1 is LNHNV and CDR2 is YYDKDF (reference sequence). CDR3 bases: TGTGCCACCAGCGAAGTAAACTTCTATGGCTACACCTTC. Protein sequence: CATSEVNFYGYTF.

This clone came up a few times. The V gene is TRBV7-8, the J gene TRBJ1-4; 7 bases are shared with TRBD1. The V gene end was trimmed by 5 bases and the J gene end by 8 bases; junction bases not matched to a gene: 14. CDR3 length equals 16 residues. Germline V gives CDR1 SGHVS, CDR2 FQNEAQ. This chain's CDR3 is CASSPDRVLQGEKLFF. The CDR3 DNA is TGTGCCAGCAGCCCCGACAGGGTTCTCCAAGGAGAAAAACTGTTTTTT.

This clone was detected a few times. The rearrangement uses TRBV19 and TRBJ2-2; 7 positions match TRBD2. The CDR3 covers 15 residues. Germline V gene sequence: CDR1 LNHDA, CDR2 SQIVND (reference sequence). Trimming took 7 bases from V and 1 from J; bases not matched to a gene: 6. DNA of the CDR3: TGTGCCAGTAATAAAGCGGGATTGAACACCGGGGAGCTGTTTTTT. Protein: CASNKAGLNTGELFF.

This clone showed up just a few times. The V call is TRBV9, the J call TRBJ1-6; 10 positions agree with TRBD1. The CDR3 loop spans 15 amino acids. CDR1 SGDLS and CDR2 YYNGEE come from the germline V gene. With 4 bases clipped from V and 10 bases from J, the junction kept 8 bases outside the gene matches. CDR3 DNA sequence: TGTGCCAGCAGCACCCGGGACAGGGGTGGCTCACCCCTCCACTTT. Amino acids: CASSTRDRGGSPLHF.

This clone was counted between two and nine times. The rearrangement links TRBV18 to TRBJ2-3; 7 bases fit TRBD2. There are 19 residues in the CDR3. Trimming removed 3 bases from V and 0 bases from J; junction bases left unmatched: 15. Germline V gives CDR1 KGHSH, CDR2 LQKENI. CDR3: CASSPGLLASGPSTDTQYF. Here the CDR3 DNA reads TGTGCCAGCTCACCTGGACTCTTGGCTAGCGGCCCTAGCACAGATACGCAGTATTTT.

The chain employs TRBV15 and TRBJ2-3; weak D call: TRBD1 (5 bases). CDR1 and CDR2 (germline): LNHNV, YYDKDF (reference sequence). The CDR3 is made up of 17 amino acids. V lost 0 bases to trimming and J lost 2 bases, with 15 bases between them. The CDR3 coding sequence is TGTGCCACCAGCAGAGATAATGGCGGCAGGGCCACAGATACGCAGTATTTT. This gives the protein CATSRDNGGRATDTQYF.

This clone was counted only a few times. The chain links TRBV28 to TRBJ2-4, with D possibly matching TRBD2 (6 bases). This CDR3 is built from 15 residues. The V end lost 3 bases, the J end lost 1 base, and 10 bases lay between the germline ends. Germline V lookup: CDR1 MDHEN, CDR2 SYDVKM. The CDR3 reads CASSLEGLAKNIQYF. In nucleotides, the CDR3 is TGTGCCAGCAGTTTGGAGGGGTTGGCCAAAAACATTCAGTACTTC.

This chain uses TRBV9 with TRBJ2-3, with 8 bases that match TRBD2. Germline V gives CDR1 SGDLS, CDR2 YYNGEE. V gave up 0 bases and J gave up 4 bases; unmatched junction bases: 4. The CDR3 runs 15 residues. The CDR3 loop is CASSVVERGPDTQYF. The CDR3 region has the DNA TGTGCCAGCAGCGTAGTCGAGCGGGGGCCAGATACGCAGTATTTT.

V and J are TRBV7-9 and TRBJ2-7, with D uncertain. Trimming took off 3 bases at V and 2 bases at J, with 8 bases between the two ends. The CDR3 sequence is 13 residues long. CDR1 and CDR2 (germline): SEHNR, FQNEAQ (reference sequence). Written as DNA, the CDR3 is TGTGCCAGCAGCTTTGACCGAGCCTACGAGCAGTACTTC. This codes for CASSFDRAYEQYF.

Worth noting for this clone: An end of the junction differs from the germline gene, which may be a read error. The chain's CDR3 is CASSQEVKGVNSPLRF. CDR3 nucleotide sequence: TGCGCCAGCAGCCAAGAGGTTAAGGGGGTAAATTCACCCCTCCGCTTT. This rearrangement joins TRBV4-3 to TRBJ1-6, with D perhaps TRBD1 (6 bases). Germline CDR1 is LGHNA and CDR2 is YSLEER. There are 16 residues in the CDR3.

This chain uses TRBV6-5 with TRBJ2-5; TRBD1 matches 9 bases. The trim removed 1 base at V and 7 bases at J, leaving 4 bases unmatched. This CDR3 region has 14 residues. Looked up from germline, CDR1 is MNHEY and CDR2 is SVGAGI. CDR3 sequence reads: CASSYWGQGVTQYF. The CDR3 DNA reads as TGTGCCAGCAGTTACTGGGGACAGGGAGTGACCCAGTACTTC.

The chain is built from TRBV5-5 and TRBJ2-5; weak D call: TRBD1 (6 bases). Trimming removed 1 base from V and 5 bases from J, with 18 bases in between. The CDR3 length is 16 residues. The germline V gene has CDR1 SGHKS and CDR2 YYEKEE (reference sequence). Here the CDR3 reads CASSLSSTGLWETQYF. CDR3 DNA sequence: TGTGCCAGCAGCTTGAGCTCTACAGGGCTATGGGAGACCCAGTACTTC.

This clone was counted between two and nine times. V gene TRBV5-1 combines with J gene TRBJ2-3; D possibly corresponds to TRBD2 (5 bases). The CDR3 is 15 residues long. The V and J ends lost 0 bases and 9 bases respectively, with 17 bases between them. The germline V gene encodes CDR1 SGHRS and CDR2 YFSETQ. The CDR3 nucleotides read TGCGCCAGCAGCTTGGCAGCAGTTGAGGGATCGACGCAGTATTTT. This encodes CASSLAAVEGSTQYF.

This clone came up a few times. The chain is built from TRBV5-1 and TRBJ2-7; 8 nucleotides match TRBD2. Germline trimming cut 1 base from V and 9 bases from J; bases unmatched to any gene: 15. CDR1 SGHRS and CDR2 YFSETQ come from the germline V gene. This CDR3 spans 16 amino acids. CDR3 residues: CASSLTELGLARGQYF. CDR3 nucleotide sequence: TGCGCCAGCAGCTTGACCGAACTCGGACTAGCAAGAGGGCAGTACTTC.

In its sample, this clone was seen a few times. The J gene is TRBJ1-1, the V gene TRBV29-1, with a weak D call TRBD1 (6 bases). The V gene's germline CDR1 is SQVTM and CDR2 ANQGSEA. The ends were cut back, 8 bases at V and 0 bases at J, with 16 bases in the middle. The CDR3 runs to 14 residues. CDR3 protein: CSTSRGGVNTEAFF. Written as DNA, the CDR3 is TGCAGCACTTCCCGAGGGGGGGTGAACACTGAAGCTTTCTTT.